The rows below give T cell receptor beta chains drawn from one sample of a study of blood T cell repertoires in COVID-19. The repertoire was sequenced with immunoSEQ multiplex PCR; TCRdb's copy has only in-frame clones and lacks some. Seen here are 130,000 to 150,000 clones, around nine tenths observed once, and the top ten hold about 9.4%. Sequenced sample: peripheral blood. All receptors come from a woman aged 45-59 years with active or convalescent COVID-19. Both conserved end residues are part of each CDR3.

V gene: TRBV13
J gene: TRBJ1-2
CDR3 protein: CASSTGSGYGYTF

V gene: TRBV7-2
J gene: TRBJ2-7
CDR3 protein: CASSFSSGSHHEQYF

V gene: TRBV28
J gene: TRBJ2-6
CDR3 protein: CASTARSSGANVLTF

V gene: TRBV24-1
J gene: TRBJ1-2
CDR3 protein: CATSDRGLGYTF

V gene: TRBV21-1
J gene: TRBJ1-5
CDR3 protein: CASSKAIRGAQPQHF

V gene: TRBV10-1
J gene: TRBJ2-4
CDR3 protein: CASSDVEGGVQYF

V gene: TRBV6-4
J gene: TRBJ1-1
CDR3 protein: CASSDSGGTGGYTEAFF

V gene: TRBV4-1
J gene: TRBJ2-7
CDR3 protein: CASSQAGLKTYEQYF

V gene: TRBV20-1
J gene: TRBJ1-1
CDR3 protein: CSAKRAAEAFF

V gene: TRBV29-1
J gene: TRBJ1-2
CDR3 protein: CSVTGGDYGYTF

V gene: TRBV6-2/TRBV6-3
J gene: TRBJ1-5
CDR3 protein: CASSYPSDGRQPQHF

V gene: TRBV7-3
J gene: TRBJ2-2
CDR3 protein: CASSLSTNTGELFF

V gene: TRBV28
J gene: TRBJ1-2
CDR3 protein: CASRKSHTGYNYGYTF

V gene: TRBV6-4
J gene: TRBJ1-2
CDR3 protein: CASRIQGAPGYTF

V gene: TRBV7-9
J gene: TRBJ1-1
CDR3 protein: CASCLGSLAEAFF

V gene: TRBV28
J gene: TRBJ1-5
CDR3 protein: CASRGGGERSNQPQHF

V gene: TRBV30
J gene: TRBJ2-5
CDR3 protein: CAWRGGEGETQYF

V gene: TRBV5-4
J gene: TRBJ2-5
CDR3 protein: CASSFGRREAQETQYF

V gene: TRBV5-1
J gene: TRBJ2-7
CDR3 protein: CASSLEAGLNGEQYF

V gene: TRBV11-3
J gene: TRBJ1-2
CDR3 protein: CASSLDQSGHGYTF

V gene: TRBV5-1
J gene: TRBJ2-1
CDR3 protein: CASSLGGQGYNEQFF

V gene: TRBV2
J gene: TRBJ1-2
CDR3 protein: CASSPGVFGYTF

V gene: TRBV3-1/TRBV3-2
J gene: TRBJ1-1
CDR3 protein: CASSRRGSYTEAFF

V gene: TRBV3-1/TRBV3-2
J gene: TRBJ1-5
CDR3 protein: CASSPTAGSNQPQHF

V gene: TRBV12-3/TRBV12-4
J gene: TRBJ1-1
CDR3 protein: CASSSTGRTEAFF

V gene: TRBV6-6
J gene: TRBJ2-7
CDR3 protein: CASSYPTAEVSYEQYF

V gene: TRBV7-6
J gene: TRBJ1-6
CDR3 protein: CASSLAGQGNSPLHF

V gene: TRBV6-2/TRBV6-3
J gene: TRBJ2-3
CDR3 protein: CASSYRRGQDTQYF

V gene: TRBV11-2
J gene: TRBJ1-6
CDR3 protein: CASSSAGPAYSPLHF

V gene: TRBV7-3
J gene: TRBJ2-1
CDR3 protein: CASSRDRASYNEQFF

V gene: TRBV6-5
J gene: TRBJ2-3
CDR3 protein: CASSWTSGSADTQYF

V gene: TRBV7-3
J gene: TRBJ2-7
CDR3 protein: CASSLNRGSPYEQYF

V gene: TRBV7-9
J gene: TRBJ2-1
CDR3 protein: CASSFWSGALNEQFF

V gene: TRBV30
J gene: TRBJ1-2
CDR3 protein: CAWNQGTGRSSGYTF

V gene: TRBV28
J gene: TRBJ1-3
CDR3 protein: CASSPQLLPSGNTIYF

V gene: TRBV10-3
J gene: TRBJ1-5
CDR3 protein: CAISESTFYQPQHF

V gene: TRBV6-2/TRBV6-3
J gene: TRBJ2-7
CDR3 protein: CASSYSSFSSYEQYF